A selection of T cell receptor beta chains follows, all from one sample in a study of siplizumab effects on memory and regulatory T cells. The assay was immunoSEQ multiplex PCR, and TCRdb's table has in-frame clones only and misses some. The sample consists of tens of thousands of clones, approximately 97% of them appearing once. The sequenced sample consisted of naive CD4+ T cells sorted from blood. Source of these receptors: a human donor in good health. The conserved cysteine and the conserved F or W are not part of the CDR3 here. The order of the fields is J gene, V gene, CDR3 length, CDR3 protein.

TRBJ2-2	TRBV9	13	ASSLNQGGTGELF
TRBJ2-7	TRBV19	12	ASSPSRLTFRQY
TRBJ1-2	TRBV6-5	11	ASTRSRGAGYT
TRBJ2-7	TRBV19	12	ASAISGTSYEQY
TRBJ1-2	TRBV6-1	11	ASSSGSNYGYT
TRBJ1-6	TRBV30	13	AWSSGTGGGSPLH
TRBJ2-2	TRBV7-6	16	ASSIQGGVTRGTGELF
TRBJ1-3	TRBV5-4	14	ASSPERFSSGNTIY
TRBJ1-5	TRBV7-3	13	ASSLDGRGGQPQH
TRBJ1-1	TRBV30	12	AWMRSQFYTEAF
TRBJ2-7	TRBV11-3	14	ASSSRNREGYYEQY
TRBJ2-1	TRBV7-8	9	ASSLVREQF
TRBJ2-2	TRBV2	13	ASSPEGLGTGELF
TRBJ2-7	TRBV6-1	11	ADLRRGDHEQY
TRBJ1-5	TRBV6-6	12	ASSYQGSNQPQH
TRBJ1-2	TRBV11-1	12	ASSWDRAGYGYT
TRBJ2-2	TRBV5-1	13	ASSLDRLNTGELF